Listed below are T cell receptor beta chains from one sample, sequenced in a study of radiotherapy plus CTLA-4 blockade in lung cancer. Clones were sequenced by immunoSEQ multiplex PCR, and TCRdb holds only the in-frame ones, with some missing. The sample holds tens of thousands of clones, over 65% seen once. Sequenced here: peripheral blood, sampled from a patient treated with radiotherapy plus ipilimumab. The receptor source for this set is a human donor with non-small cell lung cancer who had stable disease on radiotherapy plus ipilimumab. The CDR3 runs from the conserved cysteine through the conserved F or W. D genes are given only for firm matches. Rows may omit the clone size; those that give it use once, few, many or a size class.

j_call,v_call,d_call,clone_size,cdr3_aa,cdr3_nt
TRBJ1-5,TRBV30,-,-,CAWSVGSGINQPQHF,TGTGCCTGGAGTGTAGGATCCGGGATCAATCAGCCCCAGCATTTT
TRBJ2-5,TRBV7-8,-,-,CASSRSWGRETQYF,TGTGCCAGCAGCCGAAGCTGGGGTAGGGAGACCCAGTACTTC
TRBJ1-2,TRBV2,-,-,CARLYGSYNGYTF,TGTGCCAGACTTTACGGCAGCTACAATGGCTACACCTTC
TRBJ1-2,TRBV7-8,-,-,CASSLPTRPGHNYGYTF,TGTGCCAGCAGCCTACCAACTCGTCCGGGGCACAACTATGGCTACACCTTC
TRBJ1-2,TRBV4-1,-,once,CASSQEWSGGRPYGYTF,TGCGCCAGCAGCCAAGAGTGGAGCGGGGGGAGGCCCTATGGCTACACCTTC
TRBJ2-1,TRBV6-5,TRBD2,-,CASRTGGGGFGEQFF,TGTGCCAGCCGTACGGGAGGGGGGGGGTTCGGGGAGCAGTTCTTC
TRBJ2-5,TRBV9,-,-,CASSVAGKETQYF,TGTGCCAGCAGCGTAGCGGGGAAAGAGACCCAGTACTTC
TRBJ2-3,TRBV11-3,-,-,CASSSTDTQYF,TGTGCCAGCAGCTCAACAGATACGCAGTATTTT
TRBJ1-2,TRBV2,-,-,CASSEAGDSYGYTF,TGTGCCAGCAGTGAAGCGGGGGATAGCTATGGCTACACCTTC
TRBJ2-1,TRBV10-3,TRBD1,few,CAISEGQGGNEQFF,TGTGCCATCAGTGAGGGACAGGGGGGAAATGAGCAGTTCTTC
TRBJ2-2,TRBV9,TRBD1,-,CASTLTGTVNTGELFF,TGTGCCAGCACCTTAACCGGGACAGTTAACACCGGGGAGCTGTTTTTT
TRBJ2-1,TRBV18,TRBD2,-,CASSPRRASGEAGEQFF,TGTGCCAGCTCACCACGTAGAGCCAGCGGGGAAGCGGGTGAGCAGTTCTTC
TRBJ1-1,TRBV5-1,-,-,CASRPRTDTEAFF,TGCGCCAGCAGACCCCGAACAGACACTGAAGCTTTCTTT
TRBJ2-7,TRBV30,-,-,CAWTHLDRVSEQYF,TGTGCCTGGACCCATCTCGATCGGGTCTCCGAGCAGTACTTC
TRBJ2-3,TRBV20-1,-,once,CSLLGTDTQYF,TGCAGTTTACTGGGTACAGATACGCAGTATTTT
TRBJ1-6,TRBV11-2,TRBD1,once,CASSLGQGNSPLHF,TGTGCCAGCAGCCTGGGACAGGGCAATTCACCCCTCCACTTT
TRBJ1-1,TRBV7-9,-,-,CASSLNGGRPNTEAFF,TGTGCCAGCAGCTTAAACGGCGGCCGGCCAAACACTGAAGCTTTCTTT